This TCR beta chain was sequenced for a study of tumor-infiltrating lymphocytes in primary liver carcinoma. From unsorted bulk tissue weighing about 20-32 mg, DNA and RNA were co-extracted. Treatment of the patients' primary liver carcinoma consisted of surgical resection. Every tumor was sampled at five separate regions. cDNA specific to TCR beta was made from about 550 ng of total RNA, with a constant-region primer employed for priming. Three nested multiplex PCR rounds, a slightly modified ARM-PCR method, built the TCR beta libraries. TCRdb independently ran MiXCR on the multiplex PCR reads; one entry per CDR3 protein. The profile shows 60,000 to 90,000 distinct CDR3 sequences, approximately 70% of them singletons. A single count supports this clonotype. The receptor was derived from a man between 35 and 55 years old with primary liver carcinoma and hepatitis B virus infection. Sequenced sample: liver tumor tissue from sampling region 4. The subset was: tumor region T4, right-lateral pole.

DNA of the CDR3: TGTGCCAACAGACCCCTTTGCGAGCAGTACTTC. Translation: CANRPLCEQYF. J is TRBJ2-7 and V is TRBV7-9; the D is unclear. The CDR3 has 11 residues. The germline V gene has CDR1 SEHNR and CDR2 FQNEAQ (reference sequence). The V end was cut by 10 bases, the J end by 6 bases, with 13 bases between.